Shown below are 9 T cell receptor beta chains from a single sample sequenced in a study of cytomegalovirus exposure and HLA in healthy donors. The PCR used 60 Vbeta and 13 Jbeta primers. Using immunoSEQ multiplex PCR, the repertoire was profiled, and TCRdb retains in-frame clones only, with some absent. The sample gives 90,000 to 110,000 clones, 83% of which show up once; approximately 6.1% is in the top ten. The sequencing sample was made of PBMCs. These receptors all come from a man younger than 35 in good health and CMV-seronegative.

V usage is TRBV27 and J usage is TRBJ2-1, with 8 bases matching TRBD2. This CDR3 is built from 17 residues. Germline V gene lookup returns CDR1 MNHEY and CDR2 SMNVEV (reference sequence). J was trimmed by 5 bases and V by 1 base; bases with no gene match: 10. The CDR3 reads CASSLYYGRALDNEQFF. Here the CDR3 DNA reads TGTGCCAGCAGTTTATATTACGGGAGGGCCCTCGACAATGAGCAGTTCTTC.

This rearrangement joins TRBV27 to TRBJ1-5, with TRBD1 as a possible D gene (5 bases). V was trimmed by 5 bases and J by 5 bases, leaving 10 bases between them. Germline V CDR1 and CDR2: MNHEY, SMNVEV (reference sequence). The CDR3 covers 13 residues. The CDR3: CASSPPGDQPQHF. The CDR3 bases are TGTGCCAGCAGTCCCCCGGGGGATCAGCCCCAGCATTTT.

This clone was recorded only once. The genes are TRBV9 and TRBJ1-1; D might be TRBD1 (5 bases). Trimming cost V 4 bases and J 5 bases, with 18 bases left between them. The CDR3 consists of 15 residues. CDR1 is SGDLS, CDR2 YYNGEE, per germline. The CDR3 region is CASSPKGGAGTEAFF. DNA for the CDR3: TGTGCCAGCAGCCCCAAGGGCGGGGCGGGAACTGAAGCTTTCTTT.

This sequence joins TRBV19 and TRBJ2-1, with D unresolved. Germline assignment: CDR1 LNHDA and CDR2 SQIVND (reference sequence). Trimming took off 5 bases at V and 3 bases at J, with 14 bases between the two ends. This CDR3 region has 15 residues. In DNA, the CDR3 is TGTGCCAGTAGTCAGCCGGAGTATGACTACAATGAGCAGTTCTTC. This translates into CASSQPEYDYNEQFF. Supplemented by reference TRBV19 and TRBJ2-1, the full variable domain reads DGGITQSPKYLFRKEGQNVTLSCEQNLNHDAMYWYRQDPGQGLRLIYYSQIVNDFQKGDIAEGYSVSREKKESFPLTVTSAQKNPTAFYLCASSQPEYDYNEQFFGPGTRLTVL.

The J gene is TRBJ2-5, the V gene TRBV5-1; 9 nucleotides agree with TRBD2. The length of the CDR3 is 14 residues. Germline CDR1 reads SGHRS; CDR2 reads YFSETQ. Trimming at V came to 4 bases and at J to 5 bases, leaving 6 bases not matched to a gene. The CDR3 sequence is CASSPTSGYETQYF. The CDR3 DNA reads TGCGCCAGCAGCCCGACTAGCGGCTACGAGACCCAGTACTTC.

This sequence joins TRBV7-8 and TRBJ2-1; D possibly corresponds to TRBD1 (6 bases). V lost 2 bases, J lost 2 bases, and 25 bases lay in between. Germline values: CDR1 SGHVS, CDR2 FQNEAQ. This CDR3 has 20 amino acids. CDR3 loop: CASSLQLRRGTGIPYNEQFF. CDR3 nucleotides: TGTGCCAGCAGCTTACAGCTCCGCAGGGGTACGGGAATCCCCTACAATGAGCAGTTCTTC.

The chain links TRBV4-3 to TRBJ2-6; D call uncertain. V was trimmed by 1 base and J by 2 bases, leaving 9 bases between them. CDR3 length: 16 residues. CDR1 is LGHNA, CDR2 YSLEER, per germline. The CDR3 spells CASSQVGSPGANVLTF. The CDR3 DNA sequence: TGCGCCAGCAGCCAAGTGGGCAGCCCTGGGGCCAACGTCCTGACTTTC.

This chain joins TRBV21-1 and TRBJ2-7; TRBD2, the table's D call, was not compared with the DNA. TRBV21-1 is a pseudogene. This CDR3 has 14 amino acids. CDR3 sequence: CASSKASTSYEQYF. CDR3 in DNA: TGTGCCAGCAGCAAAGCCTCGACTAGCTACGAGCAGTACTTC.

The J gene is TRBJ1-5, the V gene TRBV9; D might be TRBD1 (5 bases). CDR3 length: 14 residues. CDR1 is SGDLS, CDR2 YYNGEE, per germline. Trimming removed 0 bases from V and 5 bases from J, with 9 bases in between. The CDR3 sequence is CASSVGPGDQPQHF. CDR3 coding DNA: TGTGCCAGCAGCGTAGGCCCGGGGGATCAGCCCCAGCATTTT. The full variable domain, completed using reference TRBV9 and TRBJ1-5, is DSGVTQTPKHLITATGQRVTLRCSPRSGDLSVYWYQQSLDQGLQFLIQYYNGEERAKGNILERFSAQQFPDLHSELNLSSLELGDSALYFCASSVGPGDQPQHFGDGTRLSIL.